Listed here are 16 T cell receptor beta chains from one sample, sequenced in a study of OX40 agonist ivuxolimab in advanced cancers. Repertoires were generated with immunoSEQ multiplex PCR, while TCRdb's copy carries only in-frame clones and drops some. The sample contains some 78,000 clones, 92% of which appear only once. The sequencing used CD4+ or CD8+ T cells sorted from blood, collected in a trial of the OX40 agonist ivuxolimab. The receptors here all came from an adult with an advanced solid tumor such as melanoma, head and neck, liver or kidney cancer.

The chain has TRBV5-4 and TRBJ2-6; TRBD2 matches 7 bases. The CDR3 extends over 17 amino acids. Germline lookup yields CDR1 SGHNT and CDR2 YYREEE (reference sequence). J gave up 1 base and V 4 bases, and 8 bases lay outside the gene matches. The CDR3 bases are TGTGCCAGCAGCCCTGGGGAGGGGAGGTCTGGGGCCAACGTCCTGACTTTC. The encoded protein is CASSPGEGRSGANVLTF.

The V call is TRBV28, the J call TRBJ1-1; tentative D call: TRBD1 (6 bases). The CDR3 consists of 14 residues. Germline V gene data show CDR1 as MDHEN and CDR2 as SYDVKM. Trimming removed 6 bases from V and 4 bases from J, with 15 bases in between. The CDR3 loop reads CASSPGGPGTEAFF. The CDR3 nucleotides are TGTGCCAGCAGCCCCGGGGGGCCGGGCACTGAAGCTTTCTTT.

This chain uses TRBV7-9 with TRBJ2-1; 8 bases fit TRBD1. With V trimmed by 8 bases and J by 4 bases, 10 bases remained unmatched. Looked up from germline, CDR1 is SEHNR and CDR2 is FQNEAQ (reference sequence). This CDR3 comprises 15 residues. Written as DNA, the CDR3 is TGTGCCAGCTCTGGGGACAGGCGCCCTTACAATGAGCAGTTCTTC. As protein: CASSGDRRPYNEQFF.

CDR3 DNA: TGCGCCAGCAGCGGGACAGGGGGCACAGGGGCCAACGTCCTGACTTTC. Its translation: CASSGTGGTGANVLTF. J is TRBJ2-6 and V is TRBV5-1; 12 bases fit TRBD1. The CDR3 spans 16 residues. The trim removed 4 bases at V and 4 bases at J, leaving 3 bases unmatched. Germline V CDR1 and CDR2: SGHRS, YFSETQ.

This clone was counted only a few times. The J gene is TRBJ1-5, the V gene TRBV18; 8 bases match TRBD1. Trimming took 3 bases from V and 1 from J; bases not matched to a gene: 5. Germline V gives CDR1 KGHSH, CDR2 LQKENI. The CDR3 totals 16 residues. CDR3 sequence: CASSPSGQGSNQPQHF. The DNA of the CDR3 is TGTGCCAGCTCACCCTCTGGACAGGGAAGCAATCAGCCCCAGCATTTT.

V is TRBV5-4 and J is TRBJ1-4, with a tentative D call TRBD1 (5 bases). Trimming removed 1 base from V and 3 bases from J, with 10 bases in between. Germline V gene data show CDR1 as SGHNT and CDR2 as YYREEE (reference sequence). The CDR3 extends over 15 amino acids. CDR3 residues: CASSLFGQANEKLFF. CDR3 bases: TGTGCCAGCAGCTTGTTTGGACAAGCTAATGAAAAACTGTTTTTT.

The CDR3 protein is CASGPISGTGEGNGYTF. CDR3 nucleotides: TGTGCCAGCGGACCAATCTCCGGGACAGGGGAGGGTAATGGCTACACCTTC. The genes are TRBV27 and TRBJ1-2; 10 nucleotides line up with TRBD1. The V and J ends lost 8 bases and 6 bases, in that order; junction bases with no gene match: 18. Per the germline V gene, CDR1 is MNHEY and CDR2 is SMNVEV (reference sequence). There are 17 residues in the CDR3.

The chain couples TRBV7-9 to TRBJ2-2; D not certain. Looked up from germline, CDR1 is SEHNR and CDR2 is FQNEAQ (reference sequence). Trimming removed 5 bases at V and 8 bases at J, with 15 bases between. CDR3 length: 14 amino acids. The CDR3 region has the DNA TGTGCCAGCAGCAATTCTTACGGCACGGGGGAGCTGTTTTTT. It yields the protein CASSNSYGTGELFF. Complete variable domain (other parts from reference TRBV7-9 and TRBJ2-2): DTGVSQNPRHKITKRGQNVTFRCDPISEHNRLYWYRQTLGQGPEFLTYFQNEAQLEKSRLLSDRFSAERPKGSFSTLEIQRTEQGDSAMYLCASSNSYGTGELFFGEGSRLTVL.

The CDR3 here is CAWSTGSGNTIYF. The DNA for the CDR3 is TGTGCCTGGAGTACAGGGTCTGGAAACACCATATATTTT. This rearrangement joins TRBV30 to TRBJ1-3; perhaps TRBD1 as D (6 bases). Germline values: CDR1 GTSNPN, CDR2 SVGIG (reference sequence). This CDR3 is 13 amino acids long. Trimming removed 2 bases from V and 1 base from J, with 6 bases in between.

The genes are TRBV7-2 and TRBJ2-1; possibly TRBD2 for D (6 bases). CDR1 is SGHTA, CDR2 FQGNSA, per germline. This CDR3 comprises 14 residues. V was shortened by 3 bases and J by 9 bases, with 15 bases between the two germline ends. The CDR3 loop is CASSFDVEGGEQFF. CDR3 sequence (DNA): TGTGCCAGCAGCTTCGACGTTGAGGGAGGTGAGCAGTTCTTC.

The rearrangement uses TRBV5-6 and TRBJ2-1; D is perhaps TRBD1 or TRBD2 (5 bases each). This CDR3 comprises 16 residues. Germline CDR1 is SGHDT and CDR2 is YYEEEE. Trimming shortened V by 2 bases and J by 6 bases, and 18 bases separated the two germline ends. The CDR3, as DNA: TGTGCCAGCAGCTTCCTCGGGGCCGGGCTGGGCAATGAGCAGTTCTTC. As protein: CASSFLGAGLGNEQFF.

This rearrangement joins TRBV11-2 to TRBJ2-1; a possible D gene is TRBD2 (6 bases). CDR1 is SGHAT, CDR2 FQNNGV, per germline. This CDR3 contains 18 residues. Trimming took 5 bases from V and 10 from J, leaving 30 bases between them. CDR3 loop: CASSLVPTARMGDLEQFF. The CDR3 DNA is TGTGCCAGCAGCCTAGTCCCAACAGCGAGGATGGGGGACTTGGAGCAGTTCTTC.

The chain combines TRBV4-1 with TRBJ1-1; D perhaps matches TRBD1 (5 bases). Germline CDR1 reads MGHRA; CDR2 reads YSYEKL. CDR3 length equals 14 residues. With 10 bases removed from V and 5 bases from J, the gap between germline ends came to 20 bases. The CDR3 DNA follows: TGCGCCACCCGCCGACCTGGGGGTCCGACTGAAGCTTTCTTT. Amino acid sequence: CATRRPGGPTEAFF.

This chain's CDR3 is CARPFWDRRTPNYGYTF. The CDR3 DNA follows: TGTGCCAGACCTTTTTGGGACAGGCGTACACCTAACTATGGCTACACCTTC. The chain combines TRBV19 with TRBJ1-2; TRBD1 aligns across 8 bases. This CDR3 has 17 residues. V lost 9 bases to trimming and J lost 0 bases; unmatched junction nucleotides: 15. CDR1 is LNHDA and CDR2 is SQIVND in the germline V gene (reference sequence). Based on the CDR3 plus reference TRBV19 and TRBJ1-2, the full variable domain is DGGITQSPKYLFRKEGQNVTLSCEQNLNHDAMYWYRQDPGQGLRLIYYSQIVNDFQKGDIAEGYSVSREKKESFPLTVTSAQKNPTAFYLCARPFWDRRTPNYGYTFGSGTRLTVV.

Here the CDR3 reads CASSELVSAYEQYF. CDR3 coding DNA: TGTGCCAGTAGTGAACTAGTCTCAGCCTACGAGCAGTACTTC. The V gene is TRBV19, the J gene TRBJ2-7; a weak D match, TRBD2 (5 bases). The germline V gene has CDR1 LNHDA and CDR2 SQIVND (reference sequence). CDR3 length: 14 amino acids. V lost 5 bases and J lost 2, with 13 bases in between.

The chain recombines TRBV19 with TRBJ2-3; possibly TRBD1 for D (6 bases). The germline gives CDR1 LNHDA, CDR2 SQIVND (reference sequence). This CDR3 is built from 12 residues. With 6 bases removed from V and 3 bases from J, the gap between germline ends came to 7 bases. The CDR3 here is CASRRGTDTQYF. The CDR3 region has the DNA TGTGCCAGTAGGAGGGGGACAGATACGCAGTATTTT.